Presented here are 27 T cell receptor beta chains from one specimen sequenced in a study of blood T cell repertoires in COVID-19. Data came from immunoSEQ multiplex PCR; TCRdb stores just in-frame clones and leaves some out. Of 190,000 or so clones in the sample, about 86% were seen once. Sequenced material: PBMCs or T cells enriched from blood (not recorded which). These receptors were collected from a woman between 25 and 40 years old who had been exposed to COVID-19.

J is TRBJ2-7 and V is TRBV4-1; 7 bases match TRBD2. CDR3 length: 16 residues. Losses at the gene ends were 1 base for V and 4 bases for J; bases not matched to a gene: 10. Germline V CDR1 and CDR2: MGHRA, YSYEKL. The CDR3 protein is CASSQAAGNPLYEQYF. The DNA of the CDR3 is TGCGCCAGCAGCCAAGCAGCGGGGAACCCTTTATACGAGCAGTACTTC.

The CDR3 loop is CAIRGQFNTEAFF. The CDR3 DNA sequence: TGTGCCATCAGAGGACAGTTTAACACTGAAGCTTTCTTT. V usage is TRBV10-3 and J usage is TRBJ1-1, with D tentatively TRBD1 (6 bases). Trimming removed 6 bases at V and 2 bases at J, with 10 bases between. Germline CDR1 reads ENHRY; CDR2 reads SYGVKD. The CDR3 runs to 13 residues.

The rearrangement uses TRBV19 and TRBJ1-2, with unresolved D. Germline lookup yields CDR1 LNHDA and CDR2 SQIVND (reference sequence). The CDR3 contains 13 residues. Trimming took off 7 bases at V and 8 bases at J, with 17 bases between the two ends. CDR3 DNA: TGTGCCAGTACCTTGGGAGGCGGCACGGGCTACACCTTC. It is translated as CASTLGGGTGYTF.

V and J are TRBV5-1 and TRBJ1-1, with a weak D call TRBD1 (5 bases). The CDR3 length is 15 residues. The V end lost 0 bases, the J end lost 2 bases, and 11 bases lay between the germline ends. From germline, CDR1 is SGHRS and CDR2 YFSETQ. Here the CDR3 DNA reads TGCGCCAGCAGCTTGGGACTGGGGCGCAACACTGAAGCTTTCTTT. Amino acids: CASSLGLGRNTEAFF.

The rearrangement joins TRBV19 to TRBJ2-7; 11 positions match TRBD2. The CDR3 spans 17 residues. J gave up 0 bases and V 5 bases, and 9 bases lay outside the gene matches. Germline lookup yields CDR1 LNHDA and CDR2 SQIVND (reference sequence). CDR3 region: CASSLYSGTSGSYEQYF. The CDR3 region has the DNA TGTGCCAGTAGTCTGTACTCCGGGACTAGCGGCTCCTACGAGCAGTACTTC.

The chain carries TRBV10-2 and TRBJ1-4; 9 nucleotides line up with TRBD1. Germline CDR1 and CDR2: WSHSY and SAAADI. Germline trimming cut 0 bases from V and 7 bases from J; bases unmatched to any gene: 3. This CDR3 comprises 15 residues. The CDR3 reads CASSESGTGTEKLFF. The CDR3 DNA follows: TGCGCCAGCAGTGAGTCCGGGACAGGGACTGAAAAACTGTTTTTT.

J is TRBJ2-7 and V is TRBV6-1; 7 bases fit TRBD1. CDR1 and CDR2 from the germline V gene are MNHNS and SASEGT. CDR3 length equals 17 residues. V dropped 3 bases and J dropped 0; count of bases not matched to a gene: 11. In DNA, the CDR3 is TGTGCCAGCAGTGAGGTGGGAAACAGGGGAGCCTCCTACGAGCAGTACTTC. Residues: CASSEVGNRGASYEQYF.

The chain couples TRBV30 to TRBJ1-5; D perhaps matches TRBD1 (5 bases). CDR3 length: 14 amino acids. Looked up from germline, CDR1 is GTSNPN and CDR2 is SVGIG (reference sequence). V gave up 4 bases and J gave up 3 bases, with 13 bases separating them. CDR3 in DNA: TGTGCCTGGACCCACCAGGGTAACAATCAGCCCCAGCATTTT. This encodes CAWTHQGNNQPQHF.

The table lists this clone with a few counts. The V gene is TRBV2, the J gene TRBJ1-5; tentatively, D is TRBD1 (5 bases). The CDR3 length is 13 residues. CDR1 is SNHLY and CDR2 is FYNNEI in the germline V gene. Trimming shortened V by 7 bases and J by 7 bases, and 14 bases separated the two germline ends. The CDR3 reads CASTGEEGQPQHF. The CDR3 DNA sequence: TGTGCCAGCACGGGGGAAGAGGGGCAGCCCCAGCATTTT.

The rearrangement uses TRBV19 and TRBJ1-3; D is perhaps TRBD1 (5 bases). V dropped 6 bases and J dropped 0 bases, with 12 bases sitting between them. CDR1 and CDR2 from the germline V gene are LNHDA and SQIVND (reference sequence). There are 15 residues in the CDR3. The DNA for the CDR3 is TGTGCCAGTAGCGAGACAGAGTTCTCTGGAAACACCATATATTTT. Encoded protein: CASSETEFSGNTIYF.

The V and J genes are TRBV6-1 and TRBJ1-2, with D tentatively TRBD1 (5 bases). The germline V and J ends were trimmed by 10 bases and 5 bases, with 14 bases remaining between them. Germline V gives CDR1 MNHNS, CDR2 SASEGT. The CDR3 runs 12 residues. CDR3 coding DNA: TGTGCCACCACGACAGCCCGATATGGCTACACCTTC. It is translated as CATTTARYGYTF.

This clone was recorded a few times. The same CDR3 is also encoded by other DNA sequences in this sample. The chain is built from TRBV3-1 (or the pseudogene TRBV3-2) and TRBJ1-1; a possible D gene is TRBD1 (6 bases). The CDR3 is 15 amino acids. CDR1 is LGHDT, CDR2 YNNKEL, per germline (reference sequence). The germline V and J ends were trimmed by 4 bases and 4 bases, with 16 bases remaining between them. In nucleotides, the CDR3 is TGTGCCAGCAGCCCTTACCGTCAGGGGAGCACTGAAGCTTTCTTT. Translation gives CASSPYRQGSTEAFF.

This clone was counted a few times. The J gene is TRBJ2-3, the V gene TRBV3-1 (or the pseudogene TRBV3-2); 11 nucleotides agree with TRBD2. Germline values: CDR1 LGHDT, CDR2 YNNKEL (reference sequence). Trimming took 0 bases from V and 5 from J; bases not matched to a gene: 4. The CDR3 loop spans 16 amino acids. In DNA, the CDR3 is TGTGCCAGCAGCCAAGATCTTCTAGCGGGGGGAGATACGCAGTATTTT. Amino acids: CASSQDLLAGGDTQYF.

The table lists this clone with a few counts. V and J are TRBV3-1 (or the pseudogene TRBV3-2) and TRBJ2-7, with D perhaps matching TRBD2 (6 bases). The CDR3 totals 16 residues. Trimming took 0 bases from V and 4 from J, leaving 16 bases between them. Germline assignment: CDR1 LGHDT and CDR2 YNNKEL (reference sequence). The CDR3 here is CASSQDSWTTKYEQYF. The DNA of the CDR3 is TGTGCCAGCAGCCAAGATTCATGGACTACCAAGTACGAGCAGTACTTC.

This clone has a single count. J is TRBJ2-7 and V is TRBV3-1 (or the pseudogene TRBV3-2); TRBD1 aligns across 10 bases. Losses at the gene ends were 3 bases for V and 0 bases for J; bases not matched to a gene: 2. The V gene's germline CDR1 is LGHDT and CDR2 YNNKEL (reference sequence). The CDR3 totals 15 residues. The CDR3 region is CASSHRQGASYEQYF. DNA of the CDR3: TGTGCCAGCAGCCACCGACAGGGGGCCTCCTACGAGCAGTACTTC.

The chain links TRBV29-1 to TRBJ2-5, with 7 nucleotides matching TRBD1. V lost 3 bases to trimming and J lost 3 bases; unmatched junction nucleotides: 4. The CDR3 covers 13 residues. Germline CDR1 SQVTM, CDR2 ANQGSEA. The CDR3 bases are TGCAGCGTTGATTTAGGGGGCGAAGAGACCCAGTACTTC. It specifies CSVDLGGEETQYF.

J is TRBJ2-1 and V is TRBV21-1; the D call of TRBD2 is as the table states it, not checked on the DNA. TRBV21-1 is marked as a pseudogene. CDR3 size: 17 residues. The CDR3 sequence is CASSSRTSGGDYNEQFF. CDR3 DNA: TGTGCCAGCAGCTCTCGGACTAGCGGGGGGGACTACAATGAGCAGTTCTTC.

The chain combines TRBV27 with TRBJ1-4, with 11 bases matching TRBD1. This CDR3 is 15 amino acids long. Germline V gene lookup returns CDR1 MNHEY and CDR2 SMNVEV (reference sequence). V shed 2 bases and J 8 bases; nucleotides not matched to a gene: 4. The CDR3 loop reads CASSLRGDRGEKLFF. In nucleotides, the CDR3 is TGTGCCAGCAGTTTAAGAGGGGACAGGGGGGAAAAACTGTTTTTT.

This sequence joins TRBV2 and TRBJ2-3; no clear D. The CDR3 contains 15 residues. Germline V gene lookup returns CDR1 SNHLY and CDR2 FYNNEI. V lost 7 bases and J lost 2, with 16 bases in between. As DNA, the CDR3 is TGTGCCAGCAAACCGGAACAGCAGCCCACAGATACGCAGTATTTT. Protein product: CASKPEQQPTDTQYF.

A single count supports this clone. The chain links TRBV5-1 to TRBJ2-5, with TRBD2 matching 8 bases. The CDR3 is 16 amino acids. CDR1 is SGHRS, CDR2 YFSETQ, per germline. Losses at the gene ends were 0 bases for V and 2 bases for J; bases not matched to a gene: 6. CDR3 region: CASSLAGAGGQETQYF. CDR3 sequence (DNA): TGCGCCAGCAGCTTGGCCGGTGCGGGGGGACAAGAGACCCAGTACTTC.

V and J are TRBV5-1 and TRBJ2-1; 10 nucleotides line up with TRBD1. The CDR3 has 16 amino acids. The junction had 10 bases not matched to a gene; V was cut back by 0 bases and J by 10 bases. CDR1 is SGHRS and CDR2 is YFSETQ in the germline V gene. Here the CDR3 reads CASSLAPGQGIGEQFF. The CDR3 DNA is TGCGCCAGCAGCTTGGCCCCGGGACAGGGGATCGGGGAGCAGTTCTTC.

V usage is TRBV30 and J usage is TRBJ1-5, with 7 bases matching TRBD1. CDR1 and CDR2 from the germline V gene are GTSNPN and SVGIG (reference sequence). The CDR3 totals 14 residues. CDR3 residues: CAGSVGQPNQPQHF. CDR3 DNA sequence: TGTGCTGGAAGCGTGGGACAGCCCAATCAGCCCCAGCATTTT.

J is TRBJ1-1 and V is TRBV19; TRBD1 might be the D (6 bases). The CDR3 totals 18 residues. The V and J ends lost 1 base and 1 base respectively, with 19 bases between them. Germline loops: CDR1 LNHDA, CDR2 SQIVND (reference sequence). In nucleotides, the CDR3 is TGTGCCAGTAGTATAGGCGGGGGGGCGCTCAGGCCGAACACTGAAGCTTTCTTT. It translates to CASSIGGGALRPNTEAFF.

The V gene is TRBV12-3 or TRBV12-4, the J gene TRBJ1-6; possibly TRBD1 for D (5 bases). The CDR3 totals 13 residues. With 6 bases removed from V and 9 bases from J, the gap between germline ends came to 12 bases. The CDR3 loop reads CASSLRGGSPLHF. CDR3 in DNA: TGTGCCAGCAGCCTAAGGGGCGGTTCACCCCTCCACTTT.

The J gene is TRBJ1-2, the V gene TRBV12-3 or TRBV12-4; D ambiguous. The V end was cut by 1 base, the J end by 8 bases, with 11 bases between. The CDR3 totals 13 residues. This chain's CDR3 is CASSLGVVRGYTF. The CDR3 coding sequence is TGTGCCAGCAGTTTAGGAGTGGTGAGGGGCTACACCTTC.

The chain carries TRBV2 and TRBJ2-5; D is ambiguous. The V gene lost 4 bases and the J gene lost 3 bases, with 9 bases spanning the gap. CDR1 is SNHLY and CDR2 is FYNNEI in the germline V gene. This CDR3 spans 13 amino acids. The CDR3 loop reads CASSALLEETQYF. CDR3 sequence (DNA): TGTGCCAGCAGTGCACTTTTAGAAGAGACCCAGTACTTC.

This rearrangement joins TRBV19 to TRBJ1-1, with 8 bases identical to TRBD1. This CDR3 is 15 amino acids long. The V gene end was trimmed by 5 bases and the J gene end by 3 bases; junction bases not matched to a gene: 8. Germline V lookup: CDR1 LNHDA, CDR2 SQIVND (reference sequence). CDR3 loop: CASSFRGLGDTEAFF. CDR3 sequence (DNA): TGTGCCAGTAGTTTCAGGGGGCTCGGGGACACTGAAGCTTTCTTT.